This T cell receptor (beta chain) stems from a study of shared clonotypes between healthy human individuals. Measured with immunoSEQ multiplex PCR; TCRdb has only the in-frame clones, and not every one. The table has millions of clones, about 92% seen once. Germline V gene data show CDR1 as SEHNR and CDR2 as FQNEAQ (reference sequence). There are 14 residues in the CDR3. V lost 1 base and J lost 7, with 13 bases in between. This clonotype was sampled from a man aged 18 to 30 in good health. Source material: naive CD4+ T cells sorted from blood. Indicated subset: CD45RA+ positively selected. The chain has TRBV7-9 and TRBJ1-2, with D tentatively TRBD1 (5 bases). CDR3 in DNA: TGTGCCAGCAGCTTAGAGGGTGGGGCCTTTGGCTACACCTTC. Its translation: CASSLEGGAFGYTF.